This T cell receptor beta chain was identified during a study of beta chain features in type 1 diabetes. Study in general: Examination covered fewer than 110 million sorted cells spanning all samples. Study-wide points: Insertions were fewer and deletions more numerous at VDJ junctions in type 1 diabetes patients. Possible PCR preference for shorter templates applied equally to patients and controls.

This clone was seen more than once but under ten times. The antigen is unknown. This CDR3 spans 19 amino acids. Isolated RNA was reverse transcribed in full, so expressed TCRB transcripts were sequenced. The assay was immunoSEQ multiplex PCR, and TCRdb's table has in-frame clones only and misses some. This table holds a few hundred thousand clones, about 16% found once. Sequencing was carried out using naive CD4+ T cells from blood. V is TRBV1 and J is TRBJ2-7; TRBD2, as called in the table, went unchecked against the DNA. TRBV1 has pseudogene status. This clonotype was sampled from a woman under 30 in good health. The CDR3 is CTSSQDSGSTGAGYYEQYF. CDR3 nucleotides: TGCACCAGCAGCCAAGATTCCGGGAGTACCGGGGCAGGGTATTACGAGCAGTACTTC.